This TCR beta chain was found in a study of CD8+CD57+ T cells in acquired aplastic anemia. Germline V gene sequence: CDR1 MNHEY, CDR2 SMNVEV (reference sequence). The CDR3 contains 14 residues. The germline V and J ends were trimmed by 6 bases and 5 bases, with 14 bases remaining between them. This clonotype was picked up a small number of times. Both TCR beta VDJ combination and CDR3 sequence profiling were carried out. Genomic DNA was the template for this profiling. Each CDR3 protein gets one entry after TCRdb re-called the reads with MiXCR. The repertoire includes about 210,000 distinct CDR3 sequences, roughly 55% of them detected once, and around 28% sits in the top ten.

The sample consisted of sorted CD4+, CD8+, or CD8+CD57+ T cells (not recorded which) from PBMCs. V gene TRBV27 combines with J gene TRBJ2-1; D might be TRBD1 (6 bases). The sequence was obtained from a human donor in good health. The CDR3 nucleotides read TGTGCCAGCAGCCAACGGACAGTTAACAATGAGCAGTTCTTC. The encoded protein is CASSQRTVNNEQFF.